This T cell receptor (beta chain) was identified in a study of Graves' ophthalmopathy and Graves' hyperthyroidism. The sample holds many counts of this clonotype. The antigen is unknown. TCR beta CDR3 amplification used RNA transcripts. After a first-round RT-PCR with HTBI primers, a second-round multiplex PCR was run. MiXCR, applied by TCRdb to the multiplex PCR reads, yields one record per CDR3 protein. The sample lists about 740,000 distinct CDR3 sequences, 40% occurring once. Out of around 10 ml of fresh peripheral blood, PBMCs were obtained. Study-wide results and limits: Blood also held most thyroid clonotypes expanded above 0.001 frequency.

V was cut by 5 bases and J by 2 bases, with 12 bases left in between. The CDR3 length is 14 residues. The rearrangement links TRBV12-3 or TRBV12-4 to TRBJ2-5; D tentatively fits TRBD1 or TRBD2 (5 bases each). This TCR came from an adult man with Graves' ophthalmopathy. Sequenced sample: peripheral blood. CDR3 protein: CASSTRWGQETQYF. The CDR3 nucleotides read TGTGCCAGCAGTACCCGATGGGGGCAAGAGACCCAGTACTTC.